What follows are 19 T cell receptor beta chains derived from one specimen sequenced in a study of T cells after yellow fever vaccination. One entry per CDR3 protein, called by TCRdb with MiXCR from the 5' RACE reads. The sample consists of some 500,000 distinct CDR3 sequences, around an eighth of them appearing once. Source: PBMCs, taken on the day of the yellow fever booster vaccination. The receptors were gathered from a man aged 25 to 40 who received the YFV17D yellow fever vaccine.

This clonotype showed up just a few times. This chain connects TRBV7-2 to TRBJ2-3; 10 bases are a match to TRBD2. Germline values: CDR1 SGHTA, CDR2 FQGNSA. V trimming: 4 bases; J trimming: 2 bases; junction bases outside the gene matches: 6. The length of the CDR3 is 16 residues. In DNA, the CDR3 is TGTGCCAGCAGCTCGATGAGCGGGAGGGCCACAGATACGCAGTATTTT. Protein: CASSSMSGRATDTQYF. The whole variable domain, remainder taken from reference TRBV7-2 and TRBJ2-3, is GAGVSQSPSNKVTEKGKDVELRCDPISGHTALYWYRQSLGQGLEFLIYFQGNSAPDKSGLPSDRFSAERTGGSVSTLTIQRTQQEDSAVYLCASSSMSGRATDTQYFGPGTRLTVL.

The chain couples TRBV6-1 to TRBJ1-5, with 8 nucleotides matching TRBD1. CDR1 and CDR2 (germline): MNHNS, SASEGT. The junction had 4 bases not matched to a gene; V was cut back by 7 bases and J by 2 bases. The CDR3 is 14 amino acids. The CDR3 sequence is CASKPTGGNQPQHF. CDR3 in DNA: TGTGCCAGCAAGCCGACAGGGGGCAATCAGCCCCAGCATTTT.

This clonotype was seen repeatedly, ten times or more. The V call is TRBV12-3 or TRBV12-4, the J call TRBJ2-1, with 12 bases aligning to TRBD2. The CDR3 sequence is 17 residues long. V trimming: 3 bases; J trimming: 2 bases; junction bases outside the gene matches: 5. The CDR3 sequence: CASSFPSGRGTYNEQFF. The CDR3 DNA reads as TGTGCCAGCAGTTTTCCTAGCGGGAGGGGAACCTACAATGAGCAGTTCTTC.

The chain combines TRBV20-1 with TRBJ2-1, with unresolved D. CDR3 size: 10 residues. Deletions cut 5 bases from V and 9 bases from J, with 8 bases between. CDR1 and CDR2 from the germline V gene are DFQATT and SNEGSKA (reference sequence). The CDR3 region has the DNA TGCAGTGCTCGTGCTATTGAGCAGTTCTTC. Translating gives CSARAIEQFF.

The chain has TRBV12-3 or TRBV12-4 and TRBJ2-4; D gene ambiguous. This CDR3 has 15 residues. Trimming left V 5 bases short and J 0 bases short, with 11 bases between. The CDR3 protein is CASSQLLGAKNIQYF. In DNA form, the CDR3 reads TGTGCCAGCAGTCAATTACTGGGAGCCAAAAACATTCAGTACTTC.

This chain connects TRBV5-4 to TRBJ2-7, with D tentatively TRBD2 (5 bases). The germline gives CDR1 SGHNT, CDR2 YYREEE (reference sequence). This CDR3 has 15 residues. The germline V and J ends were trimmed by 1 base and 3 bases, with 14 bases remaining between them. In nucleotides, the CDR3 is TGTGCCAGCAGCTTGTCTGGTTCCGGGATCTACGAGCAGTACTTC. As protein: CASSLSGSGIYEQYF.

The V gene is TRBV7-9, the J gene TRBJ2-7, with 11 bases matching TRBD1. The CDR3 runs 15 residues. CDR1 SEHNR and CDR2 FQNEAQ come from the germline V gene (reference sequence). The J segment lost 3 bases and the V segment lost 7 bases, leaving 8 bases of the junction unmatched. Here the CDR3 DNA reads TGTGCCAGCACCTCGGACAGGGGGCAATACTACGAGCAGTACTTC. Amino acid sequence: CASTSDRGQYYEQYF.

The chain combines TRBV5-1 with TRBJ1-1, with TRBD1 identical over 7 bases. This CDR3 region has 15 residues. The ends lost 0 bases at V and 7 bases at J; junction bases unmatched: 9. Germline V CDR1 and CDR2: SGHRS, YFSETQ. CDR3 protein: CASSLVAGGTGEAFF. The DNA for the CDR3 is TGCGCCAGCAGCTTGGTAGCAGGGGGAACTGGTGAAGCTTTCTTT.

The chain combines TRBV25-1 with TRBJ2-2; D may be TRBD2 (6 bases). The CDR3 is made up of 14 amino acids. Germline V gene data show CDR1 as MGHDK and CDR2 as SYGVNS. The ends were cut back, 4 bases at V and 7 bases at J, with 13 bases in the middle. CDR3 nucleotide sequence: TGTGCCAGCAGTGTCTTAGCGGCAGGCGGGGAGCTGTTTTTT. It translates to CASSVLAAGGELFF.

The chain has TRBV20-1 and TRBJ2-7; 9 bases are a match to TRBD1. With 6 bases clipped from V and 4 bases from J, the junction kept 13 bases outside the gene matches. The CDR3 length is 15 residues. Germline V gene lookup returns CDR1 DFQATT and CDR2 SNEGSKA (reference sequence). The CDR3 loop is CSAHNTGTGRYEQYF. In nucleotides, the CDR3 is TGCAGTGCGCATAACACCGGGACAGGGAGGTACGAGCAGTACTTC.

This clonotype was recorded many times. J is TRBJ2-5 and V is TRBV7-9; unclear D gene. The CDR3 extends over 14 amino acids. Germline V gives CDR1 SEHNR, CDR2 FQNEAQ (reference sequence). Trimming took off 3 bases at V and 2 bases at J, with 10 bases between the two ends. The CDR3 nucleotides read TGTGCCAGCAGCTTGGGAACAGCTCAAGAGACCCAGTACTTC. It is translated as CASSLGTAQETQYF.

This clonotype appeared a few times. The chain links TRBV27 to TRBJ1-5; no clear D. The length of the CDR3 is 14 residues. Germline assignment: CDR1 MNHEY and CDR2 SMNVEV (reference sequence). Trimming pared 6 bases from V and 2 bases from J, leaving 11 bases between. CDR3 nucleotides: TGTGCCAGCAGGCCAGAGTCTCGCAATCAGCCCCAGCATTTT. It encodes CASRPESRNQPQHF.

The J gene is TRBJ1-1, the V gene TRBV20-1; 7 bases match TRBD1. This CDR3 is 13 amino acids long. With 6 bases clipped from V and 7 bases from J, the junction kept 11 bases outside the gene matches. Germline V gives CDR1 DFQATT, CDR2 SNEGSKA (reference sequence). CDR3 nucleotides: TGCAGTGCGCCGGGACAGCGGATAGGTGAAGCTTTCTTT. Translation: CSAPGQRIGEAFF.

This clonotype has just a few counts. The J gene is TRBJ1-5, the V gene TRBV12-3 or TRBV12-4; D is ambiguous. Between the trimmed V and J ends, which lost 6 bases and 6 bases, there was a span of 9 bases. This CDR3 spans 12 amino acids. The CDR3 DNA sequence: TGTGCCAGCAGAAGTAATGGTCAGCCCCAGCATTTT. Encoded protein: CASRSNGQPQHF.

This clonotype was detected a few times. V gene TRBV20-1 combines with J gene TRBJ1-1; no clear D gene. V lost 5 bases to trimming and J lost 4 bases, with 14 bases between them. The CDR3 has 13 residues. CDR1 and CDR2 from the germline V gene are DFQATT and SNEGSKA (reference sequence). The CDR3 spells CSAPTHRGTEAFF. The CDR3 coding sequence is TGCAGTGCTCCGACGCATAGAGGCACTGAAGCTTTCTTT.

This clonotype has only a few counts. The CDR3 nucleotides are TGCAGCGTTGAAGATCAAACAGCGGTTGGCTACACCTTC. As protein: CSVEDQTAVGYTF. This chain links TRBV29-1 with TRBJ1-2; unclear D gene. V was cut by 0 bases and J by 7 bases, with 12 bases left in between. The CDR3 spans 13 residues. The germline gives CDR1 SQVTM, CDR2 ANQGSEA.

This chain's CDR3 is CASSPDGLSSEQYF. CDR3 bases: TGTGCCAGCAGTCCCGACGGACTATCTTCCGAGCAGTACTTC. The chain carries TRBV12-3 or TRBV12-4 and TRBJ2-7, with D maybe TRBD2 (6 bases). V was pared by 5 bases and J by 6 bases, with 17 bases between. The CDR3 is 14 amino acids.

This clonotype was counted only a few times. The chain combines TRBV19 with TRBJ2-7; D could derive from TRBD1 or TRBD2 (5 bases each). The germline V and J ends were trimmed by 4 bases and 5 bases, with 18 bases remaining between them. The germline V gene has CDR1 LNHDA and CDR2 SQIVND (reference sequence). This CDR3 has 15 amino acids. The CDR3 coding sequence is TGTGCCAGTAGTACCATCTGGGGGTCCCGGGACGAGCAGTACTTC. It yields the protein CASSTIWGSRDEQYF. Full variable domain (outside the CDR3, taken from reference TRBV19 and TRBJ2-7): DGGITQSPKYLFRKEGQNVTLSCEQNLNHDAMYWYRQDPGQGLRLIYYSQIVNDFQKGDIAEGYSVSREKKESFPLTVTSAQKNPTAFYLCASSTIWGSRDEQYFGPGTRLTVT.

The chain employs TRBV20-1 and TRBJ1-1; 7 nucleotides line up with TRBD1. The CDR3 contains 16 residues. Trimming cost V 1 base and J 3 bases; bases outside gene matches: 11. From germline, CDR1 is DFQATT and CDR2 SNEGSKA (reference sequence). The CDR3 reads CSARVSFGDSDTEAFF. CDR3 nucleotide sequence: TGCAGTGCTAGAGTATCTTTCGGGGACAGCGACACTGAAGCTTTCTTT.